A single sample is the source of the 7 T cell receptor beta chains below, sequenced in a study of blood T cell repertoires in COVID-19. Generated by immunoSEQ multiplex PCR, the TCRdb table keeps only in-frame clones and is missing some. The sample yields around 100,000 clones, about nine tenths seen once. The sequenced sample was peripheral blood. All receptors come from a man aged 60 to 75 with acute or convalescent COVID-19.

The J gene is TRBJ2-3, the V gene TRBV11-3, with TRBD2 as a possible D gene (6 bases). The V end lost 5 bases, the J end lost 5 bases, and 23 bases lay between the germline ends. The germline V gene has CDR1 SGHNT and CDR2 YENEEA. The CDR3 covers 17 residues. DNA for the CDR3: TGTGCCAGCAGCCCCGACTCGATAACCGGGACTCGAGATACGCAGTATTTT. This codes for CASSPDSITGTRDTQYF.

V gene TRBV6-1 combines with J gene TRBJ2-2, with 9 bases fitting TRBD2. CDR1 is MNHNS, CDR2 SASEGT, per germline. V lost 3 bases to trimming and J lost 2 bases; unmatched junction nucleotides: 4. The length of the CDR3 is 16 residues. The CDR3 here is CASSDLAGSNTGELFF. The CDR3 DNA reads TGTGCCAGCAGTGATCTAGCGGGGTCTAACACCGGGGAGCTGTTTTTT.

The chain carries TRBV20-1 and TRBJ2-5; unclear D gene. V lost 6 bases and J 5 bases, leaving 7 bases between the germline ends. The CDR3 has 10 amino acids. Per the germline V gene, CDR1 is DFQATT and CDR2 is SNEGSKA (reference sequence). The CDR3 nucleotides are TGCAGTGCGGCGAGGGAGACCCAGTACTTC. It codes for CSAARETQYF.

This chain uses TRBV18 with TRBJ2-1; D is uncertain. Germline CDR1 and CDR2: KGHSH and LQKENI. CDR3 length equals 13 residues. The germline V and J ends were trimmed by 1 base and 2 bases, with 3 bases remaining between them. CDR3 bases: TGTGCCAGCTCACCACTAGCCTACAATGAGCAGTTCTTC. Translating gives CASSPLAYNEQFF.

The rearrangement joins TRBV19 to TRBJ1-5, with 7 bases aligning to TRBD1. Germline V CDR1 and CDR2: LNHDA, SQIVND (reference sequence). J gave up 7 bases and V 5 bases, and 11 bases lay outside the gene matches. The CDR3 has 15 amino acids. In DNA form, the CDR3 reads TGTGCCAGTAGTCTTCAAGGGGGCGCGAAACAGCCCCAGCATTTT. Protein sequence: CASSLQGGAKQPQHF.

V and J are TRBV5-5 and TRBJ2-6; 7 bases map to TRBD1. The CDR3 spans 18 residues. CDR1 SGHKS and CDR2 YYEKEE come from the germline V gene (reference sequence). The V gene end was trimmed by 1 base and the J gene end by 0 bases; junction bases not matched to a gene: 7. The DNA for the CDR3 is TGTGCCAGCAGCTTGACAGGGGTCGTTAGCTCTGGGGCCAACGTCCTGACTTTC. Encoded protein: CASSLTGVVSSGANVLTF. The full variable domain, completed using reference TRBV5-5 and TRBJ2-6, is DAGVTQSPTHLIKTRGQQVTLRCSPISGHKSVSWYQQVLGQGPQFIFQYYEKEERGRGNFPDRFSARQFPNYSSELNVNALLLGDSALYLCASSLTGVVSSGANVLTFGAGSRLTVL.

The chain has TRBV7-2 and TRBJ2-1; D not resolved. Germline V gives CDR1 SGHTA, CDR2 FQGNSA. The CDR3 covers 14 residues. V was trimmed by 1 base and J by 5 bases, leaving 9 bases between them. The CDR3 loop reads CASSLEYSNNEQFF. In DNA form, the CDR3 reads TGTGCCAGCAGCTTAGAGTACAGCAACAATGAGCAGTTCTTC.